This is a list of T cell receptor beta chains from one sample in a study of shared clonotypes between healthy human individuals. Sequenced by immunoSEQ multiplex PCR; TCRdb stores in-frame clones only, minus some. The table has about 640,000 clones, around 72% seen once. Material: memory CD4+ T cells sorted from blood. The receptors were sampled from a woman aged 25 to 39 in good health. Each CDR3 is given with its conserved first and last residue. D genes are given only for firm matches. The size of a clone is reported for some rows only, either as once, few or many, or as a class for expanded clones.

D: NA
J: TRBJ2-3
size: few
V: TRBV5-1
CDR3: CASSWWGAEAPDTQYF
DNA: TGCGCCAGCAGCTGGTGGGGGGCTGAAGCACCAGATACGCAGTATTTT

D: NA
J: TRBJ2-5
size: many
V: TRBV18
CDR3: CASSPLGVQETQYF
DNA: TGTGCCAGCTCACCTCTCGGGGTACAAGAGACCCAGTACTTC

D: TRBD2
J: TRBJ2-1
size: NA
V: TRBV30
CDR3: CAWNRLAGVEQFF
DNA: TGTGCCTGGAATCGACTAGCGGGAGTTGAGCAGTTCTTC

D: TRBD1
J: TRBJ2-7
size: NA
V: TRBV28
CDR3: CASTPNRGYEQYF
DNA: TGTGCCAGCACCCCTAACAGGGGCTACGAGCAGTACTTC

D: NA
J: TRBJ2-2
size: few
V: TRBV7-2
CDR3: CASSLKSSTTGELFF
DNA: TGTGCCAGCAGCTTAAAGAGCTCTACCACCGGGGAGCTGTTTTTT

D: TRBD1
J: TRBJ1-2
size: once
V: TRBV6-1
CDR3: CASSERSGGGNGYTF
DNA: TGTGCCAGCAGTGAAAGATCAGGGGGCGGAAATGGCTACACCTTC

D: TRBD1
J: TRBJ2-2
size: many
V: TRBV5-5
CDR3: CASRAAGGSGELFF
DNA: TGTGCCAGCAGGGCGGCAGGGGGCAGCGGGGAGCTGTTTTTT

D: NA
J: TRBJ1-2
size: NA
V: TRBV5-4
CDR3: CASSLAAGAYPNYGYTF
DNA: TGTGCCAGCAGCTTGGCGGCAGGGGCATATCCTAACTATGGCTACACCTTC

D: TRBD2
J: TRBJ2-1
size: NA
V: TRBV4-1
CDR3: CASSQQLASNEQFF
DNA: TGCGCCAGCAGCCAACAACTAGCGAGCAATGAGCAGTTCTTC

D: NA
J: TRBJ1-2
size: NA
V: TRBV7-2
CDR3: CASSLNAGEHYGYTF
DNA: TGTGCCAGCAGCTTAAATGCGGGCGAACACTATGGCTACACCTTC

D: NA
J: TRBJ2-3
size: NA
V: TRBV11-3
CDR3: CASSLGFRDTQYF
DNA: TGTGCCAGCAGCTTGGGATTTCGGGATACGCAGTATTTT

D: TRBD1
J: TRBJ2-5
size: NA
V: TRBV6-6
CDR3: CASRPRQGRETQYF
DNA: TGTGCCAGTCGACCTCGACAGGGGAGGGAGACCCAGTACTTC

D: NA
J: TRBJ2-7
size: NA
V: TRBV11-1
CDR3: CASSSKLGVSYEQYF
DNA: TGTGCCAGCAGCTCTAAGCTGGGCGTCTCCTACGAGCAGTACTTC

D: NA
J: TRBJ2-7
size: NA
V: TRBV4-1
CDR3: CASSVLANTYEQYF
DNA: TGCGCCAGCAGCGTTCTAGCGAACACCTACGAGCAGTACTTC

D: NA
J: TRBJ2-3
size: NA
V: TRBV18
CDR3: CASSPSYPDTQYF
DNA: TGTGCCAGCTCACCATCTTATCCAGATACGCAGTATTTT

D: NA
J: TRBJ2-5
size: once
V: TRBV10-1
CDR3: CASSESEQGGGETQYF
DNA: TGCGCCAGCAGTGAGTCGGAGCAGGGCGGTGGAGAGACCCAGTACTTC

D: NA
J: TRBJ2-1
size: many
V: TRBV25-1
CDR3: CASSVRGGVETDEQFF
DNA: TGTGCCAGCAGTGTACGAGGAGGGGTGGAGACGGATGAGCAGTTCTTC

D: TRBD2
J: TRBJ2-7
size: NA
V: TRBV5-5
CDR3: CASSVTSGLYEQYF
DNA: TGTGCCAGCAGCGTAACTAGCGGCCTCTACGAGCAGTACTTC

D: NA
J: TRBJ1-5
size: NA
V: TRBV2
CDR3: CASSEDRVSQPQHF
DNA: TGTGCCAGCAGTGAAGACAGGGTCAGTCAGCCCCAGCATTTT

D: TRBD2
J: TRBJ2-7
size: NA
V: TRBV27
CDR3: CASSLRSPREGTREQYF
DNA: TGTGCCAGCAGTTTAAGGTCCCCGCGGGAGGGGACGAGGGAGCAGTACTTC

D: TRBD1
J: TRBJ2-2
size: few
V: TRBV6-1
CDR3: CASNGQGVRTGELFF
DNA: TGTGCCAGCAACGGACAGGGGGTGAGGACCGGGGAGCTGTTTTTT

D: NA
J: TRBJ2-2
size: NA
V: TRBV19
CDR3: CATRGQPNTGELFF
DNA: TGTGCCACCCGGGGGCAGCCGAACACCGGGGAGCTGTTTTTT

D: TRBD2
J: TRBJ2-7
size: NA
V: TRBV27
CDR3: CASSFASGRSEQYF
DNA: TGTGCCAGCAGTTTTGCGAGCGGGAGATCCGAGCAGTACTTC

D: NA
J: TRBJ1-5
size: NA
V: TRBV28
CDR3: CASSSPGRGAGQPQHF
DNA: TGTGCCAGCAGTTCCCCCGGTAGGGGCGCGGGACAGCCCCAGCATTTT

D: NA
J: TRBJ1-2
size: once
V: TRBV6-5
CDR3: CASSYSQGRYGYTF
DNA: TGTGCCAGCAGTTACTCGCAGGGACGATATGGCTACACCTTC

D: TRBD1
J: TRBJ2-7
size: NA
V: TRBV2
CDR3: CASSPGQGYHEQYF
DNA: TGTGCCAGCAGCCCGGGACAGGGCTATCACGAGCAGTACTTC

D: TRBD1
J: TRBJ1-1
size: NA
V: TRBV25-1
CDR3: CASSEYRGQTMNTEAFF
DNA: TGTGCCAGCAGTGAATATAGGGGGCAGACAATGAACACTGAAGCTTTCTTT

D: TRBD2
J: TRBJ2-1
size: NA
V: TRBV7-9
CDR3: CASSPSGSGHNEQFF
DNA: TGTGCCAGCAGCCCGAGCGGGAGCGGGCACAATGAGCAGTTCTTC

D: NA
J: TRBJ2-7
size: NA
V: TRBV7-2
CDR3: CASSRGSSSYEQYF
DNA: TGTGCCAGCAGTCGGGGGAGCAGCTCCTACGAGCAGTACTTC

D: NA
J: TRBJ1-2
size: NA
V: TRBV21-1
CDR3: CASSRNTF
DNA: TGTGCCAGCAGCAGGAACACCTTC

D: NA
J: TRBJ1-2
size: NA
V: TRBV4-1
CDR3: CASSQDGIRGYGYTF
DNA: TGCGCCAGCAGCCAAGACGGTATACGGGGCTATGGCTACACCTTC

D: NA
J: TRBJ1-1
size: NA
V: TRBV5-1
CDR3: CASSKLGETEAFF
DNA: TGCGCCAGCAGCAAGCTCGGCGAGACTGAAGCTTTCTTT

D: TRBD1
J: TRBJ1-2
size: NA
V: TRBV2
CDR3: CAERTGGFGYTF
DNA: TGTGCCGAGAGGACAGGGGGCTTTGGCTACACCTTC

D: NA
J: TRBJ2-3
size: NA
V: TRBV5-1
CDR3: CASRRPAGSSTDTQYF
DNA: TGCGCCAGCAGACGCCCAGCGGGTTCTAGCACAGATACGCAGTATTTT

D: TRBD1
J: TRBJ2-3
size: NA
V: TRBV4-1
CDR3: CASSDPVRTGGKDTQYF
DNA: TGCGCCAGCAGCGACCCCGTGAGGACAGGGGGAAAAGATACGCAGTATTTT

D: NA
J: TRBJ2-3
size: NA
V: TRBV5-1
CDR3: CASSLGGQNTDTQYF
DNA: TGCGCCAGCAGCTTGGGAGGCCAGAACACAGATACGCAGTATTTT